This record concerns one T cell receptor beta chain sequence. These data originate in a study of T cell responses to AZD1222 COVID-19 vaccine. The protocol was immunoSEQ multiplex PCR, while the TCRdb copy is restricted to in-frame clones and leaves out a portion. Here the sample spans about 110,000 clones, about 91% being singletons. Germline V gene lookup returns CDR1 SEHNR and CDR2 FQNEAQ (reference sequence). The length of the CDR3 is 14 residues. J was trimmed by 5 bases and V by 4 bases; bases with no gene match: 7. The starting material was peripheral blood, obtained on day 0 of AZD1222 vaccination. The TCR sequence derives from an adult in good health. This chain connects TRBV7-9 to TRBJ2-5, with 7 bases identical to TRBD1. CDR3 residues: CASSSRQGRETQYF. The CDR3 DNA follows: TGTGCCAGCAGCTCCCGACAGGGACGGGAGACCCAGTACTTC.